Listed below are T cell receptor beta chains from one sample, sequenced in a study of blood T cell repertoires in COVID-19. The data were produced by immunoSEQ multiplex PCR, yet TCRdb's version contains in-frame clones alone and is incomplete. This table has 200,000 to 250,000 clones, less than 85% appearing once. The sample was PBMCs or T cells enriched from blood (not recorded which). These receptors all come from a man aged 55 to 70 who had recovered from COVID-19. CDR3s leave out the opening cysteine and the closing phenylalanine or tryptophan.

V	J	CDR3
TRBV4-3	TRBJ2-1	ASSLGQGVAYNEQF
TRBV7-2	TRBJ1-3	ASSSGTGLSTIY
TRBV5-1	TRBJ1-2	ASSPGYADYGYT
TRBV4-1	TRBJ2-7	ASSQDRGSSYEQY
TRBV4-1	TRBJ1-3	ASSQDHRSGTGNTIY
TRBV6-1	TRBJ2-7	ASSEAPGPLDSYEQY
TRBV5-6	TRBJ2-5	ASSLVAGLETQY
TRBV5-1	TRBJ2-5	ASSPRLAGGQETQY
TRBV5-1	TRBJ2-5	ASSLSAAQETQY
TRBV12-3/TRBV12-4	TRBJ1-6	ASSASWNSPLH
TRBV18	TRBJ1-1	ASSPLQAGDTEAF
TRBV7-7	TRBJ2-1	ASSPTFPGGTRGSYNEQF
TRBV2	TRBJ2-5	ASSLAGGSVETQY
TRBV3-1/TRBV3-2	TRBJ2-3	ASSQDEVDTQY
TRBV29-1	TRBJ2-3	SVETSGADTQY
TRBV30	TRBJ1-2	AWRTGGAHGYT
TRBV27	TRBJ1-5	ASSPRQGNQPQH
TRBV2	TRBJ1-2	ASRRGFYGYT
TRBV19	TRBJ1-2	ASSRDRADYGYT
TRBV7-9	TRBJ2-7	ASSLGGLSYEQY
TRBV4-3	TRBJ1-2	ASSPDRGRIYGYT
TRBV4-3	TRBJ2-7	ASSRRDSGRHEQY
TRBV3-1/TRBV3-2	TRBJ1-2	ASSQPGWGVIGYT
TRBV11-3	TRBJ1-2	ASSLGRDGYT
TRBV11-2	TRBJ1-4	ASSYGLDLGREKLF
TRBV2	TRBJ1-1	ASRYRTNTEAF
TRBV6-5	TRBJ1-2	ASRSTGGGVYGYT
TRBV2	TRBJ2-3	ASSRGLTPGDTQY
TRBV19	TRBJ1-5	ASSPRTGSFNQPQH
TRBV7-8	TRBJ1-2	ASSLEGQSYGYT
TRBV27	TRBJ2-1	ATKPGGGGLDNEQF
TRBV10-3	TRBJ2-7	AITGGGTYEQY
TRBV2	TRBJ1-1	ASIQTGWSTEAF
TRBV18	TRBJ2-2	ASSPRTGELF
TRBV7-7	TRBJ1-1	ASSLSGSNTEAF
TRBV20-1	TRBJ2-1	SALTDLEQF
TRBV5-1	TRBJ1-3	ASSSGISGNTIY
TRBV7-9	TRBJ2-7	ASSLMGGGFPYEQY
TRBV2	TRBJ1-2	ASSEASSSYGYT
TRBV10-3	TRBJ1-6	AISESQINSPLH
TRBV5-8	TRBJ2-3	ASRGSAGGLGDTQY
TRBV6-5	TRBJ2-1	ASSYSNRGPYNEQF
TRBV10-3	TRBJ1-1	AISESYGRALNTEAF
TRBV5-4	TRBJ2-7	ASSAGGPYEQY
TRBV3-1/TRBV3-2	TRBJ1-2	ASSQDSAGLHYGYT
TRBV5-1	TRBJ2-3	ASSGTGVDTQY
TRBV9	TRBJ2-7	ASSVAAGATYEQY
TRBV19	TRBJ2-7	ASSVGQVAYEQY
TRBV28	TRBJ2-1	ASSGGQARAYNEQF
TRBV30	TRBJ1-2	AWSVERTGNYGYT
TRBV24-1	TRBJ1-1	ATRTTGGGTEAF
TRBV24-1	TRBJ1-5	ATSSQGNNQPQH
TRBV12-3/TRBV12-4	TRBJ1-5	ASSLGQGQPQH
TRBV18	TRBJ2-3	ASSFGQGTDTQY
TRBV7-2	TRBJ1-1	ASSTPDRGNWNTEAF
TRBV5-6	TRBJ2-6	ASSSRGGSSGANVLT
TRBV7-2	TRBJ2-7	ASSYPESGTGGIWQY
TRBV11-2	TRBJ2-2	ASSFLTGGGVTGELF
TRBV11-3	TRBJ1-1	ASSSGSPEAF
TRBV30	TRBJ1-4	AWSVGQGETEKLF